These 27 T cell receptor beta chains came from one sample sequenced in a study of blood T cell repertoires in COVID-19. The data were produced by immunoSEQ multiplex PCR, yet TCRdb's version contains in-frame clones alone and is incomplete. This table has a few hundred thousand clones, over 85% appearing once. Sequencing used peripheral blood. The origin of the receptors is a woman aged 55-69 years with COVID-19, enrolled during active disease.

This chain uses TRBV19 with TRBJ2-1, with 9 nucleotides matching TRBD1. The CDR3 sequence is 15 residues long. After removal of 4 bases from V and 6 bases from J, the junction contained 7 bases not matched to a gene. The germline gives CDR1 LNHDA, CDR2 SQIVND (reference sequence). Here the CDR3 DNA reads TGTGCCAGTAGTACGGACAGGGGAGGAGTCAATGAGCAGTTCTTC. Amino acid sequence: CASSTDRGGVNEQFF.

The chain joins TRBV3-1 (or the pseudogene TRBV3-2) to TRBJ1-1; D is ambiguous. Per germline, CDR1 LGHDT and CDR2 YNNKEL (reference sequence). The CDR3 consists of 17 residues. V was cut by 1 base and J by 8 bases, with 23 bases left in between. CDR3 sequence: CASSQGYRSPSGAEAFF. For the CDR3, the DNA is TGTGCCAGCAGCCAAGGGTATCGGAGTCCGAGTGGAGCGGAAGCTTTCTTT.

This rearrangement joins TRBV11-2 to TRBJ1-6; D is possibly TRBD1 (5 bases). The CDR3 is made up of 13 amino acids. The V gene's germline CDR1 is SGHAT and CDR2 FQNNGV. V dropped 5 bases and J dropped 7 bases, with 9 bases sitting between them. The CDR3 DNA is TGTGCCAGCAGCATGGGGGGGAATTCACCCCTCCACTTT. This encodes CASSMGGNSPLHF.

V usage is TRBV28 and J usage is TRBJ1-6; D uncertain. The CDR3 is 15 residues long. Germline V gene data show CDR1 as MDHEN and CDR2 as SYDVKM. V was clipped by 5 bases and J by 7 bases, with 15 bases between them. The CDR3 sequence is CASSDPSLVNSPLHF. As DNA, the CDR3 is TGTGCCAGCAGTGATCCGTCTTTAGTAAATTCACCCCTCCACTTT.

The chain employs TRBV24-1 and TRBJ1-1; tentative D call: TRBD1 (6 bases). V was shortened by 1 base and J by 4 bases, with 15 bases between the two germline ends. The CDR3 contains 16 residues. Germline values: CDR1 KGHDR, CDR2 SFDVKD. The CDR3 spells CATSDFHSRGSTEAFF. CDR3 sequence (DNA): TGTGCCACCAGTGATTTCCACTCCAGGGGATCCACTGAAGCTTTCTTT.

The chain is built from TRBV11-2 and TRBJ1-1; 8 positions match TRBD1. This CDR3 spans 15 amino acids. After removal of 5 bases from V and 3 bases from J, the junction contained 8 bases not matched to a gene. Germline CDR1 reads SGHAT; CDR2 reads FQNNGV. This chain's CDR3 is CASSPRTGRDTEAFF. CDR3 nucleotide sequence: TGTGCCAGCAGCCCTCGGACAGGGCGGGACACTGAAGCTTTCTTT.

This clone occurred many times. CDR3 residues: CASSLAVSNTGELFF. The CDR3 nucleotides read TGCGCCAGCAGCTTGGCAGTTTCGAACACCGGGGAGCTGTTTTTT. V is TRBV5-1 and J is TRBJ2-2; the D is unclear. Germline V gene data show CDR1 as SGHRS and CDR2 as YFSETQ. CDR3 size: 15 residues. V shed 0 bases and J shed 0 bases, with 6 bases lying between them.

This clone was counted a single time. The chain's CDR3 is CASRGTGPVSGYTF. The CDR3 nucleotides are TGTGCCAGCAGAGGGACAGGGCCCGTTTCTGGCTACACCTTC. The chain joins TRBV6-5 to TRBJ1-2, with 9 bases lining up with TRBD1. V trimming: 6 bases; J trimming: 7 bases; junction bases outside the gene matches: 9. Per germline, CDR1 MNHEY and CDR2 SVGAGI. The CDR3 consists of 14 residues.

This rearrangement joins TRBV2 to TRBJ2-3; 10 bases are a match to TRBD2. This CDR3 comprises 16 residues. V lost 6 bases and J lost 1; bases outside the gene matches: 7. Germline values: CDR1 SNHLY, CDR2 FYNNEI. As DNA, the CDR3 is TGTGCCAGCAGGAGACGCCTAGCGGGGGGCACAGATACGCAGTATTTT. This encodes CASRRRLAGGTDTQYF.

The chain combines TRBV7-9 with TRBJ2-6; D perhaps matches TRBD1 (5 bases). Between the trimmed V and J ends, which lost 5 bases and 1 base, there was a span of 18 bases. The CDR3 loop spans 18 amino acids. Germline loops: CDR1 SEHNR, CDR2 FQNEAQ (reference sequence). CDR3 DNA sequence: TGTGCCAGCAGCGCAGGGAAATGGTACGATTCTGGGGCCAACGTCCTGACTTTC. Translating it yields CASSAGKWYDSGANVLTF.

This clone was seen just once. This chain connects TRBV19 to TRBJ1-3, with D possibly matching TRBD1 (5 bases). Trimming took 7 bases from V and 0 from J, leaving 13 bases between them. The CDR3 spans 15 residues. Germline V lookup: CDR1 LNHDA, CDR2 SQIVND (reference sequence). DNA for the CDR3: TGTGCCAGTAACTCCCTGGGGCCCTCTGGAAACACCATATATTTT. It specifies CASNSLGPSGNTIYF.

The chain combines TRBV18 with TRBJ2-5, with D unresolved. Deletions cut 2 bases from V and 2 bases from J, with 9 bases between. Germline CDR1 is KGHSH and CDR2 is LQKENI. This CDR3 contains 14 residues. Here the CDR3 reads CASSPSYSQETQYF. For the CDR3, the DNA is TGTGCCAGCTCACCATCCTACAGTCAAGAGACCCAGTACTTC.

The V call is TRBV28, the J call TRBJ1-2; possible D gene TRBD1, 6 bases. V lost 1 base to trimming and J lost 6 bases, with 12 bases between them. Per germline, CDR1 MDHEN and CDR2 SYDVKM. The CDR3 consists of 14 residues. The CDR3 spells CASSLFDRTNGYTF. DNA of the CDR3: TGTGCCAGCAGTTTATTTGACAGGACAAATGGCTACACCTTC.

V gene TRBV6-5 combines with J gene TRBJ2-1, with TRBD1 matching 7 bases. The trim removed 6 bases at V and 0 bases at J, leaving 5 bases unmatched. Germline CDR1 reads MNHEY; CDR2 reads SVGAGI. The CDR3 is 15 residues long. The CDR3 nucleotides are TGTGCCAGCAGACAGGGGTACGGCTCCTACAATGAGCAGTTCTTC. Its translation: CASRQGYGSYNEQFF.

The chain couples TRBV29-1 to TRBJ1-4; TRBD1 matches at 7 bases. CDR3 length: 12 residues. Germline CDR1 SQVTM, CDR2 ANQGSEA. V lost 7 bases to trimming and J lost 5 bases; unmatched junction nucleotides: 4. CDR3 DNA sequence: TGCAGCGCGGGACAGATCAATGAAAAACTGTTTTTT. It is translated as CSAGQINEKLFF.

The rearrangement links TRBV4-1 to TRBJ2-1; 8 positions match TRBD1. The V gene's germline CDR1 is MGHRA and CDR2 YSYEKL. Trimming removed 2 bases from V and 12 bases from J; junction bases left unmatched: 12. The CDR3 is 15 residues long. CDR3 sequence reads: CASSQPGQVNSGQFF. The CDR3 nucleotides read TGCGCCAGCAGCCAACCGGGACAGGTTAATAGTGGGCAGTTCTTC.

This sequence joins TRBV5-4 and TRBJ1-1; tentative D call: TRBD1 (5 bases). V lost 2 bases to trimming and J lost 0 bases, with 5 bases between them. The CDR3 consists of 13 residues. CDR1 is SGHNT and CDR2 is YYREEE in the germline V gene (reference sequence). The CDR3 spells CASSFRVNTEAFF. In DNA, the CDR3 is TGTGCCAGCAGCTTCAGGGTGAACACTGAAGCTTTCTTT. Filled out from reference TRBV5-4 and TRBJ1-1, the complete variable domain reads ETGVTQSPTHLIKTRGQQVTLRCSSQSGHNTVSWYQQALGQGPQFIFQYYREEENGRGNFPPRFSGLQFPNYSSELNVNALELDDSALYLCASSFRVNTEAFFGQGTRLTVV.

The chain has TRBV7-8 and TRBJ2-2, with TRBD2 identical over 7 bases. J lost 4 bases, V lost 4 bases, and 6 bases had no gene match. The CDR3 extends over 15 amino acids. Germline assignment: CDR1 SGHVS and CDR2 FQNEAQ. The CDR3 spells CASSSNGGITGELFF. The CDR3 nucleotides are TGTGCCAGCAGCTCAAACGGGGGGATCACCGGGGAGCTGTTTTTT.

The chain recombines TRBV4-1 with TRBJ1-2, with D perhaps TRBD1 (6 bases). CDR3 length equals 16 residues. Germline V CDR1 and CDR2: MGHRA, YSYEKL. The V end was cut by 2 bases, the J end by 5 bases, with 18 bases between. CDR3 DNA: TGCGCCAGCAGCCAATCTCCACAGGGTACATCTTATGGCTACACCTTC. It encodes CASSQSPQGTSYGYTF.

The rearrangement uses TRBV29-1 and TRBJ1-2; 8 nucleotides match TRBD1. V was pared by 4 bases and J by 4 bases, with 2 bases of the junction left unmatched. CDR1 SQVTM and CDR2 ANQGSEA come from the germline V gene. The CDR3 totals 12 residues. The CDR3 sequence: CSVGGTGYGYTF. CDR3 sequence (DNA): TGCAGCGTTGGAGGGACAGGCTATGGCTACACCTTC.

The CDR3 bases are TGTGCCAGCAGCCCCTCGATCCGGGTGTCAAATTCACCCCTCCACTTT. Translating it yields CASSPSIRVSNSPLHF. The rearrangement links TRBV28 to TRBJ1-6; no reliable D call. CDR3 size: 16 residues. The V end was cut by 6 bases, the J end by 7 bases, with 19 bases between. Germline V gives CDR1 MDHEN, CDR2 SYDVKM.

The CDR3 region is CASSFTGSSGNTIYF. The CDR3 DNA reads TGCGCCAGCAGCTTTACAGGAAGCTCTGGAAACACCATATATTTT. This chain links TRBV5-1 with TRBJ1-3, with TRBD1 as a possible D gene (5 bases). Germline CDR1 SGHRS, CDR2 YFSETQ. This CDR3 has 15 residues. Trimming stripped 2 bases from V and 0 bases from J, with 9 bases between. Combining the CDR3 with reference TRBV5-1 and TRBJ1-3 gives the whole variable domain KAGVTQTPRYLIKTRGQQVTLSCSPISGHRSVSWYQQTPGQGLQFLFEYFSETQRNKGNFPGRFSGRQFSNSRSEMNVSTLELGDSALYLCASSFTGSSGNTIYFGEGSWLTVV.

The genes are TRBV12-3 or TRBV12-4 and TRBJ1-1, with 7 bases matching TRBD1. This CDR3 has 12 residues. V lost 2 bases to trimming and J lost 7 bases; unmatched junction nucleotides: 1. In DNA form, the CDR3 reads TGTGCCAGCAGTTTATACAGGGGTGAAGCTTTCTTT. Protein: CASSLYRGEAFF.

This chain uses TRBV5-5 with TRBJ1-3; D gene ambiguous. CDR3 length: 14 amino acids. V gave up 0 bases and J gave up 2 bases, with 6 bases separating them. In germline, CDR1 is SGHKS, CDR2 YYEKEE (reference sequence). Written as DNA, the CDR3 is TGTGCCAGCAGCTTGGTCCCAACTGGAAACACCATATATTTT. It specifies CASSLVPTGNTIYF. Complete variable domain (other parts from reference TRBV5-5 and TRBJ1-3): DAGVTQSPTHLIKTRGQQVTLRCSPISGHKSVSWYQQVLGQGPQFIFQYYEKEERGRGNFPDRFSARQFPNYSSELNVNALLLGDSALYLCASSLVPTGNTIYFGEGSWLTVV.

V usage is TRBV30 and J usage is TRBJ1-4, with D perhaps matching TRBD1 (6 bases). The CDR3 covers 14 residues. Per germline, CDR1 GTSNPN and CDR2 SVGIG (reference sequence). V shed 2 bases and J shed 3 bases, with 10 bases lying between them. The CDR3, as DNA: TGTGCCTGGAGTACTGGACAGCCTAATGAAAAACTGTTTTTT. Its translation is CAWSTGQPNEKLFF.

As to this clone: Other nucleotide sequences in the sample specify the same CDR3. V is TRBV18 and J is TRBJ2-7; maybe TRBD2 (5 bases). The V end was cut by 0 bases, the J end by 4 bases, with 7 bases between. Germline V gene sequence: CDR1 KGHSH, CDR2 LQKENI. This CDR3 contains 13 residues. CDR3: CASSPPGGYEQYF. For the CDR3, the DNA is TGTGCCAGCTCACCACCAGGAGGTTACGAGCAGTACTTC.

V is TRBV19 and J is TRBJ1-5; D remains unclear. The V gene lost 2 bases and the J gene lost 1 base, with 21 bases spanning the gap. Germline assignment: CDR1 LNHDA and CDR2 SQIVND (reference sequence). The CDR3 runs to 19 residues. This CDR3 is CASSITSAVGAGSNQPQHF. The CDR3, as DNA: TGTGCCAGTAGTATAACGTCGGCTGTTGGAGCCGGGAGCAATCAGCCCCAGCATTTT.